This T cell receptor (beta chain) is drawn from a study of T cell responses to AZD1222 COVID-19 vaccine. As regards this clone: What it binds is not known.

Germline assignment: CDR1 SNHLY and CDR2 FYNNEI. The CDR3 is 14 amino acids. V shed 6 bases, J shed 8 bases, and the junction held 7 bases outside the gene matches. TCRdb's copy holds only in-frame clones and misses some; the assay was immunoSEQ multiplex PCR. The table includes over 85,000 clones, 94% detected once. Whole-study findings and limits: Clonal diversity may have been underestimated, and the donors were mostly white British, with more females than males.

The V call is TRBV2, the J call TRBJ2-1; 10 bases line up with TRBD2. The clonotype originates from an adult who received the AZD1222 COVID-19 vaccine. Source: peripheral blood, taken 28 days after the second AZD1222 dose. The CDR3: CASRRSGGADEQFF. The CDR3 DNA is TGTGCCAGCAGGAGGAGCGGGGGGGCCGATGAGCAGTTCTTC.